The T cell receptor (beta chain) under discussion was sequenced for a study of T cells in Graves' hyperthyroidism and ophthalmopathy. TCR beta CDR3 regions were amplified from RNA transcripts. Using the HTBI primer set, a first-round RT-PCR was run on the TCR CDR3. TCRdb reprocessed the multiplex PCR reads with MiXCR, giving one entry per CDR3 protein. Of more than 450,000 distinct CDR3 sequences listed, about 14% are singletons. This clonotype was picked up many times. The germline V gene has CDR1 DFQATT and CDR2 SNEGSKA (reference sequence). This CDR3 region has 16 residues. Trimming took off 5 bases at V and 0 bases at J, with 20 bases between the two ends.

V gene TRBV20-1 combines with J gene TRBJ2-7; TRBD1 is a possible D gene (6 bases). The TCR originated in a woman aged 40 to 55 with Graves' hyperthyroidism. The source material was blood. This CDR3 reads CSAGELQGFSSYEQYF. CDR3 DNA: TGCAGTGCTGGTGAACTACAGGGCTTCAGCTCCTACGAGCAGTACTTC.